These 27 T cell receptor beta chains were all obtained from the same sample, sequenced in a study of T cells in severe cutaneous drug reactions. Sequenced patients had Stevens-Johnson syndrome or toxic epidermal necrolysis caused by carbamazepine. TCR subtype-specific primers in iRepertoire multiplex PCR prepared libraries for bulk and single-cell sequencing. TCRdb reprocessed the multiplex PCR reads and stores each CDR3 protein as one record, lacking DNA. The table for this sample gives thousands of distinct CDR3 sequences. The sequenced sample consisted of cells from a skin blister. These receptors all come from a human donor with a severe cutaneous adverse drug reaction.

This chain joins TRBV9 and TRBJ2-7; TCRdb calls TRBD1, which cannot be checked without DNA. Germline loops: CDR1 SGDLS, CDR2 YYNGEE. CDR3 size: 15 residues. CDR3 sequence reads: CASSEGAGDWYEQYF.

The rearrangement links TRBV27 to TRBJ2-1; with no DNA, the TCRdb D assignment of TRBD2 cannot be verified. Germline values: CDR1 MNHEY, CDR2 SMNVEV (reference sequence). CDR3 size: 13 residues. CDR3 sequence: CASSSSLAREQFF.

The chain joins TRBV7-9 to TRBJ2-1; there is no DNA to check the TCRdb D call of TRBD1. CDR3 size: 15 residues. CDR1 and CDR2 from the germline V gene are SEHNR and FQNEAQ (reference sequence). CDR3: CASSYTSPSYNEQFF.

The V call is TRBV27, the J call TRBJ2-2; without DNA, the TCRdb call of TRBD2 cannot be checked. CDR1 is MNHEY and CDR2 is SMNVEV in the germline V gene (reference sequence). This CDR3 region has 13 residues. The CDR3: CASLPLLTGELFF.

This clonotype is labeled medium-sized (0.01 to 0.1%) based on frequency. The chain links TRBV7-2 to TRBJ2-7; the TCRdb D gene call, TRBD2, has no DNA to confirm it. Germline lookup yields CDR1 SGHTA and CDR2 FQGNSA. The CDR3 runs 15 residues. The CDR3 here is CASSPSAGGGYEQYF. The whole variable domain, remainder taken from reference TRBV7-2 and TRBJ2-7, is GAGVSQSPSNKVTEKGKDVELRCDPISGHTALYWYRQSLGQGLEFLIYFQGNSAPDKSGLPSDRFSAERTGGSVSTLTIQRTQQEDSAVYLCASSPSAGGGYEQYFGPGTRLTVT.

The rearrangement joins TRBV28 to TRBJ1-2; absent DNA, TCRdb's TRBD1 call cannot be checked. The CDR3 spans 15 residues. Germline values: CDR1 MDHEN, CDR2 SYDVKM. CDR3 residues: CASSVDGTAFYGYTF.

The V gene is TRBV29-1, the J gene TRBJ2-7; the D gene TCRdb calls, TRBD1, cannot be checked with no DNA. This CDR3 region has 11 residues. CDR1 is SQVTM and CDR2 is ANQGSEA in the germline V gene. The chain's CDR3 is CSGKTGNEQYF.

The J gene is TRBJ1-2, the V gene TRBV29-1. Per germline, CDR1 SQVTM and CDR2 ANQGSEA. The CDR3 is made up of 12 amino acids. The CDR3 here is CSVIGGLYGYTF.

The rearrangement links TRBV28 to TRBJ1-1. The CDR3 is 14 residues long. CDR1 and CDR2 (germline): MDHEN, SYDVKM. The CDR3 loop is CAIVGGALNTEAFF.

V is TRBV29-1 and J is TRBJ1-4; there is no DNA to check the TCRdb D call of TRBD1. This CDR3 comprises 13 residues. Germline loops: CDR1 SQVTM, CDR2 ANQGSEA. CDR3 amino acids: CSVSGTGDEKLFF.

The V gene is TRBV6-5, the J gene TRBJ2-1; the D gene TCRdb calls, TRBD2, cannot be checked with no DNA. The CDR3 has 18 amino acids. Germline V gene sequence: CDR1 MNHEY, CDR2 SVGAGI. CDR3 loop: CASSSGTSASPAYNEQFF.

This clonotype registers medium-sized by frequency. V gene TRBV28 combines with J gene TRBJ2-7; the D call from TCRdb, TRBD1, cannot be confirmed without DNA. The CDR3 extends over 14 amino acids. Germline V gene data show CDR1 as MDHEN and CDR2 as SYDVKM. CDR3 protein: CASRMPGQAYEQYF.

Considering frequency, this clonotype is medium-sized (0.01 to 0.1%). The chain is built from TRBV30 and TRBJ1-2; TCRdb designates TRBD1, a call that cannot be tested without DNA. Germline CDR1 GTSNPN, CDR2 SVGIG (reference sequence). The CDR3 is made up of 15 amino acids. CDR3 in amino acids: CAWIGTGRANYGYTF.

CDR3 region: CSAGTSGSTDTQYF. This chain joins TRBV20-1 and TRBJ2-3; TCRdb indicates TRBD2, and absent DNA this call remains unverified. The CDR3 is made up of 14 amino acids. Germline CDR1 and CDR2: DFQATT and SNEGSKA (reference sequence).

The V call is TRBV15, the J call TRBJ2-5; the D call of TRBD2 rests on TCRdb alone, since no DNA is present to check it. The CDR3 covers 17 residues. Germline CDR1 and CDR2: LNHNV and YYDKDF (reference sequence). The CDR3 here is CATSREKLAGFQETQYF.

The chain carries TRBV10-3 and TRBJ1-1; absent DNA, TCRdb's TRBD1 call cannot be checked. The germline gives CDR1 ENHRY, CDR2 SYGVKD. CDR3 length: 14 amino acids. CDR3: CAISTRQGQTEAFF.

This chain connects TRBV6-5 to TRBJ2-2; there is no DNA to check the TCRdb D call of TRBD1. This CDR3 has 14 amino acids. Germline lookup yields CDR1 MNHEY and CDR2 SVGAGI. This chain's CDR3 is CASSPGGGTGELFF.

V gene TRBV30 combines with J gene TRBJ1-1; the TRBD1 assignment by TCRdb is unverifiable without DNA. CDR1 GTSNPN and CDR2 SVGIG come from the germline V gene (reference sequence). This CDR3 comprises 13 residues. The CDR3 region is CAWRGPGGTEAFF.

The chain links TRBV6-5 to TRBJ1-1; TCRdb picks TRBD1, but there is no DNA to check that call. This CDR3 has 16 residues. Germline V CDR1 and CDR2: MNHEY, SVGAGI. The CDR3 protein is CASIPFQGARVTEAFF.

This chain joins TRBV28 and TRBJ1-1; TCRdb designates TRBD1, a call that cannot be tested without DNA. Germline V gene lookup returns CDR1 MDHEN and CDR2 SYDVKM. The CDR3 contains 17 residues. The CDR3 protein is CASSQTTGILMNTEAFF.

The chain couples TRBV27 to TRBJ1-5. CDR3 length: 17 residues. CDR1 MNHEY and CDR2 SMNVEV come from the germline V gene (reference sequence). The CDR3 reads CASSLSGQLYSNQPQHF.

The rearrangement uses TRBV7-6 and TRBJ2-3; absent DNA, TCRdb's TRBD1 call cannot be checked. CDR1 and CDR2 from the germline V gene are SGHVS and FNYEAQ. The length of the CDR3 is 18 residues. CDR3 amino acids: CASSLHRERFLGTDTQYF.

CDR3 loop: CASKTGFDYEQYF. This chain uses TRBV18 with TRBJ2-7; the D gene TCRdb calls, TRBD1, cannot be checked with no DNA. Looked up from germline, CDR1 is KGHSH and CDR2 is LQKENI. The CDR3 runs to 13 residues.

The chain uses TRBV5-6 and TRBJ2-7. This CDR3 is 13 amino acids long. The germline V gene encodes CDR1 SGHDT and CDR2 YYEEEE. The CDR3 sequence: CASSLWQAYEQYF.

This chain's CDR3 is CASSMVGTGVGEQYF. The chain links TRBV19 to TRBJ2-7; TCRdb selects TRBD1, and the lack of DNA leaves this call unchecked. Germline V CDR1 and CDR2: LNHDA, SQIVND (reference sequence). The CDR3 contains 15 residues. Full variable domain (remainder filled in from reference TRBV19 and TRBJ2-7): DGGITQSPKYLFRKEGQNVTLSCEQNLNHDAMYWYRQDPGQGLRLIYYSQIVNDFQKGDIAEGYSVSREKKESFPLTVTSAQKNPTAFYLCASSMVGTGVGEQYFGPGTRLTVT.

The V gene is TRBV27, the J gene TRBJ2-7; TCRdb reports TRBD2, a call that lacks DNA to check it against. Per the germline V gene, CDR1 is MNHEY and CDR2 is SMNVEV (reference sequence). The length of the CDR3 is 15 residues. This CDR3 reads CASSPLLAGSYEQYF.

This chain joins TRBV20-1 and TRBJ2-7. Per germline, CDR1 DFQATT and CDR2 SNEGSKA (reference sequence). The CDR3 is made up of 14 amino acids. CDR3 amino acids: CSARDVRSTYEQYF.